This T cell receptor (beta chain) comes out of a study of T cells in Graves' hyperthyroidism and ophthalmopathy. There are a few counts of this clonotype. V shed 5 bases and J 7 bases; nucleotides not matched to a gene: 3. CDR1 is SGHNT, CDR2 YENEEA, per germline. The length of the CDR3 is 14 residues. Regions amplified from RNA transcripts were the TCR beta CDR3 regions. The HTBI primer set drove a first-round RT-PCR of the TCR CDR3. MiXCR, applied by TCRdb to the multiplex PCR reads, yields one record per CDR3 protein. The data show some 800,000 distinct CDR3 sequences, 38% seen once. The chain couples TRBV11-3 to TRBJ1-6; 9 positions match TRBD1. The source is a man in his late teens or twenties with Graves' hyperthyroidism. The sequencing input was blood. The CDR3 spells CASSGTGFNSPLHF. In nucleotides, the CDR3 is TGTGCCAGCAGCGGGACAGGGTTCAATTCACCCCTCCACTTT. Filled out from reference TRBV11-3 and TRBJ1-6, the complete variable domain reads EAGVVQSPRYKIIEKKQPVAFWCNPISGHNTLYWYLQNLGQGPELLIRYENEEAVDDSQLPKDRFSAERLKGVDSTLKIQPAELGDSAVYLCASSGTGFNSPLHFGNGTRLTVT.